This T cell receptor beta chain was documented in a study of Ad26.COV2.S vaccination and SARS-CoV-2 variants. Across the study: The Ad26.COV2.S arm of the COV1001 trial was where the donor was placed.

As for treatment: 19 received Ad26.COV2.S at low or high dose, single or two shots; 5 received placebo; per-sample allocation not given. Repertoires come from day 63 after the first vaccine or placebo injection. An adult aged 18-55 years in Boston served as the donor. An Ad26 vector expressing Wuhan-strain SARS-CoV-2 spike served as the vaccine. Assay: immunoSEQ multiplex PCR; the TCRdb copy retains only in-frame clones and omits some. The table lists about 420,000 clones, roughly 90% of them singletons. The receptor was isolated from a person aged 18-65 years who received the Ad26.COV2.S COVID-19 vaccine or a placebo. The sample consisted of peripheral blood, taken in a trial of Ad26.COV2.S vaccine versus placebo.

CDR3 coding DNA: TGTGCCAGCAGTTTATCCGGGACAGGGTATCAGCCCCAGCATTTT. Translating gives CASSLSGTGYQPQHF. The gene calls are TRBV27 and TRBJ1-5, with 9 nucleotides matching TRBD1. Germline V lookup: CDR1 MNHEY, CDR2 SMNVEV (reference sequence). This CDR3 is built from 15 residues. The ends lost 0 bases at V and 5 bases at J; junction bases unmatched: 2.